Listed below are T cell receptor beta chains from one sample, sequenced in a study of T-cell reconstitution after alpha-beta-depleted transplantation in children. TCRdb re-called the PCR reads through MiXCR, storing one row per CDR3 protein. The table lists about 250,000 distinct CDR3 sequences, more than 20% of them singletons. This material consisted of PBMCs, mostly from graft donor cells, taken 360 days after TCRalphabeta/CD19-depleted stem cell transplant. The receptors here all came from a female patient between 2 and 10 years old who had a stem cell transplant for congenital amegakaryocytic thrombocytopenia, so the T cells may come from the graft donor. CDR3s include the opening cysteine and the closing phenylalanine or tryptophan. Fields, in order: V gene, clone size, J gene, D gene, CDR3 DNA, CDR3 protein. The D gene is left open where the match is weak. Rows give clone size only sometimes, using once, few, many, or a class for an expanded clone.

V: TRBV28; size: NA; J: TRBJ2-5; D: NA; DNA: TGTGCCAGCAGTTGGACGGGTTGGAGGGAGACCCAGTACTTC; CDR3: CASSWTGWRETQYF
V: TRBV7-6; size: NA; J: TRBJ1-1; D: NA; DNA: TGTGCCAGCAGCTCGATAGGACTCCTGGAGGACACTGAAGCTTTCTTT; CDR3: CASSSIGLLEDTEAFF
V: TRBV24-1; size: few; J: TRBJ2-2; D: NA; DNA: TGTGCCACCCAGGATAACGGGGAGCTGTTTTTT; CDR3: CATQDNGELFF
V: TRBV7-7; size: few; J: TRBJ2-5; D: TRBD2; DNA: TGTGCCAGCAGAGCCACTAGCGGGAGGGGGGAGACCCAGTACTTC; CDR3: CASRATSGRGETQYF
V: TRBV7-6; size: few; J: TRBJ2-1; D: NA; DNA: TGTGCCAGCAGCCCGGGACTCCCACCTGTACATGAGCAGTTCTTC; CDR3: CASSPGLPPVHEQFF
V: TRBV3-1; size: NA; J: TRBJ1-5; D: NA; DNA: TGTGCCAGCAGCCAAACTTATAGTCAGGGAGGGCAGCCCCAGCATTTT; CDR3: CASSQTYSQGGQPQHF
V: TRBV5-1; size: few; J: TRBJ1-5; D: TRBD1; DNA: TGCGCCAGCAGCGAACAGGGGGCAGGACAGCCCCAGCATTTT; CDR3: CASSEQGAGQPQHF
V: TRBV5-4; size: NA; J: TRBJ2-3; D: TRBD2; DNA: TGTGCCAGCAGACTAGCGGGAGGGACCGATACGCAGTATTTT; CDR3: CASRLAGGTDTQYF
V: TRBV19; size: few; J: TRBJ1-1; D: NA; DNA: TGTGCCAGTAGTATAGCGGCAGATGAAGCTTTCTTT; CDR3: CASSIAADEAFF
V: TRBV29-1; size: few; J: TRBJ1-1; D: NA; DNA: TGCAGCGTTGAATATGACACCGTGAACACTGAAGCTTTCTTT; CDR3: CSVEYDTVNTEAFF
V: TRBV20-1; size: NA; J: TRBJ1-2; D: NA; DNA: TGCAGTGCTAGGGTGCAGCCTAACTATGGCTACACCTTC; CDR3: CSARVQPNYGYTF
V: TRBV7-8; size: many; J: TRBJ2-1; D: NA; DNA: TGTGCCAGCAGCCTATCGGGGGTCAGGGACGCAGCGCAGTTCTTC; CDR3: CASSLSGVRDAAQFF
V: TRBV5-6; size: NA; J: TRBJ2-1; D: TRBD1; DNA: TGTGCCAGCAGCTCGGCGGGACAGGATACCTACAATGAGCAGTTCTTC; CDR3: CASSSAGQDTYNEQFF
V: TRBV5-1; size: few; J: TRBJ2-7; D: TRBD1; DNA: TGCGCCAGCAGCCTGGGACAGGGGTCATCTCGCGAGCAGTACTTC; CDR3: CASSLGQGSSREQYF
V: TRBV6-1; size: NA; J: TRBJ2-3; D: NA; DNA: TGTGCCAGCAGTGAACCGGGGGGCGCCTCAGATACGCAGTATTTT; CDR3: CASSEPGGASDTQYF
V: TRBV7-9; size: NA; J: TRBJ2-7; D: NA; DNA: TGTGCCAGCAGCCCCGGGGTTCGGGTATACGAGCAGTACTTC; CDR3: CASSPGVRVYEQYF
V: TRBV7-9; size: NA; J: TRBJ2-7; D: TRBD2; DNA: TGTGCCAGCAGCTTAGCGCCGGGAGGGGGCTACGAGCAGTACTTC; CDR3: CASSLAPGGGYEQYF
V: TRBV5-1; size: NA; J: TRBJ2-2; D: NA; DNA: TGCGCCAGCAGACTGGGACCCACCGGGGAGCTGTTTTTT; CDR3: CASRLGPTGELFF
V: TRBV20-1; size: few; J: TRBJ2-5; D: TRBD2; DNA: TGCAGTGCTAGTAAAGGGACTAGCGGGGGGATGGAGAAAGAGACCCAGTACTTC; CDR3: CSASKGTSGGMEKETQYF
V: TRBV20-1; size: few; J: TRBJ1-1; D: NA; DNA: TGCAGTGCTAGAGATGAGCGAGGGGGCACTGAAGCTTTCTTT; CDR3: CSARDERGGTEAFF
V: TRBV18; size: few; J: TRBJ2-6; D: NA; DNA: TGTGCCAGCTCACCAAGTCAGGCCCCAGGGGATGGGGCCAACGTCCTGACTTTC; CDR3: CASSPSQAPGDGANVLTF
V: TRBV5-1; size: few; J: TRBJ2-7; D: NA; DNA: TGCGCCAGCAGCTCCCAACCCACGAGACACTCCTACGAGCAGTACTTC; CDR3: CASSSQPTRHSYEQYF
V: TRBV5-1; size: many; J: TRBJ2-7; D: TRBD1; DNA: TGCGCCAGCAGCCAGACAGGGATCGGTTCCTACGAGCAGTACTTC; CDR3: CASSQTGIGSYEQYF
V: TRBV29-1; size: NA; J: TRBJ2-7; D: NA; DNA: TGCAGCGTTGCTAGTCCGGGAGTATATTCCTACGAGCAGTACTTC; CDR3: CSVASPGVYSYEQYF
V: TRBV4-3; size: many; J: TRBJ2-5; D: TRBD2; DNA: TGCGCCAGCAGCCAAGGGAGACTAGCGGGAGATGAGACCCAGTACTTC; CDR3: CASSQGRLAGDETQYF
V: TRBV28; size: NA; J: TRBJ2-7; D: TRBD2; DNA: TGTGCCAGCAGAGCGGGGGGGGTCTACGAGCAGTACTTC; CDR3: CASRAGGVYEQYF
V: TRBV5-5; size: NA; J: TRBJ2-5; D: TRBD2; DNA: TGTGCCAGCAGCTTACCGGGACTAGGTCGTGAGACCCAGTACTTC; CDR3: CASSLPGLGRETQYF
V: TRBV20-1; size: few; J: TRBJ2-2; D: TRBD2; DNA: TGCAGTGCTAAGCGGGAGTGGACCGGGGAGCTGTTTTTT; CDR3: CSAKREWTGELFF
V: TRBV15; size: NA; J: TRBJ1-4; D: NA; DNA: TGTGCCACCAGCAGAGATCTAGGGGGGGCCTCTAATGAAAAACTGTTTTTT; CDR3: CATSRDLGGASNEKLFF
V: TRBV5-1; size: few; J: TRBJ2-3; D: TRBD2; DNA: TGCGCCAGCACTGGACTAGCGGGGGGCACAGATACGCAGTATTTT; CDR3: CASTGLAGGTDTQYF
V: TRBV6-1; size: NA; J: TRBJ2-5; D: NA; DNA: TGTGCCAGCAGTGAAGTAGGAAAGAAAGAGACCCAGTACTTC; CDR3: CASSEVGKKETQYF
V: TRBV15; size: NA; J: TRBJ2-3; D: TRBD1; DNA: TGTGCCACCAGCAGCCGCTCCGGGACAGGGTCGGATACGCAGTATTTT; CDR3: CATSSRSGTGSDTQYF
V: TRBV5-1; size: few; J: TRBJ1-1; D: NA; DNA: TGCGCCAGCAAGTACCAGAGAAACACTGAAGCTTTCTTT; CDR3: CASKYQRNTEAFF
V: TRBV20-1; size: few; J: TRBJ2-1; D: NA; DNA: TGCAGTGCTAGAGATCCGATAGCGGTCAGGGAGCAGTTCTTC; CDR3: CSARDPIAVREQFF
V: TRBV20-1; size: NA; J: TRBJ1-5; D: NA; DNA: TGCAGTGCTAGTTCCGTAAATGAACAGCCCCAGCATTTT; CDR3: CSASSVNEQPQHF
V: TRBV4-2; size: few; J: TRBJ2-2; D: NA; DNA: TGTGCCAGCAGCCAAGCTAGCTCCACCGGGGAGCTGTTTTTT; CDR3: CASSQASSTGELFF
V: TRBV20-1; size: NA; J: TRBJ1-4; D: NA; DNA: TGCAGTGCTCAAAGCCTCGGGAACCCCGCAACTAATGAAAAACTGTTTTTT; CDR3: CSAQSLGNPATNEKLFF
V: TRBV10-3; size: NA; J: TRBJ2-3; D: NA; DNA: TGTGCCATCAGTGAGGAAAGGGGAGATACGCAGTATTTT; CDR3: CAISEERGDTQYF
V: TRBV5-1; size: few; J: TRBJ2-7; D: NA; DNA: TGCGCCAGCAGCTTGGTAGGGACGGACTACGAGCAGTACTTC; CDR3: CASSLVGTDYEQYF
V: TRBV6-5; size: once; J: TRBJ2-7; D: NA; DNA: TGTGCCAGCAGTTACCCAACATTGAGTTGGGAGCAGTACTTC; CDR3: CASSYPTLSWEQYF
V: TRBV12-3/TRBV12-4; size: few; J: TRBJ2-2; D: NA; DNA: TGTGCCAGCAGTTTAATCCGGAACACCGGGGAGCTGTTTTTT; CDR3: CASSLIRNTGELFF
V: TRBV12-3/TRBV12-4; size: NA; J: TRBJ2-7; D: NA; DNA: TGTGCCAGCAGTTTAGGGATGACACGGGGGCACGAGCAGTACTTC; CDR3: CASSLGMTRGHEQYF
V: TRBV3-1; size: few; J: TRBJ1-1; D: NA; DNA: TGTGCCAGCAGCCAAGGACTTGGGAACACTGAAGCTTTCTTT; CDR3: CASSQGLGNTEAFF